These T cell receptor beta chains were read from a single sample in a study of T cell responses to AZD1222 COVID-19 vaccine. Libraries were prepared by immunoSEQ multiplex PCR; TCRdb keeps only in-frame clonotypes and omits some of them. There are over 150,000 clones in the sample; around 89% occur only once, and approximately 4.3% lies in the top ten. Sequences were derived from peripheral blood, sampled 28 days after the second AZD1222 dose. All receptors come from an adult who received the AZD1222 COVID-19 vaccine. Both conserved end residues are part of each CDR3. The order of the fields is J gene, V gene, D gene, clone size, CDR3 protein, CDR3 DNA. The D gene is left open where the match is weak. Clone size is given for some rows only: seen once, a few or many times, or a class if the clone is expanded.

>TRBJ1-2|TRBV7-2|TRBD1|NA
CASSLATGGYGYTF
TGTGCCAGCAGCTTAGCGACAGGGGGATATGGCTACACCTTC
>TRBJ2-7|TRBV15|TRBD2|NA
CATSRDGGAYEQYF
TGTGCCACCAGCAGAGATGGGGGGGCCTACGAGCAGTACTTC
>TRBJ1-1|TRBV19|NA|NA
CASSLPTGSNTEAFF
TGTGCCAGTAGTCTCCCGACAGGCTCGAACACTGAAGCTTTCTTT
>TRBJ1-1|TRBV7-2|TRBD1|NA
CASSSTGYTEAFF
TGTGCCAGCAGCTCGACAGGGTATACTGAAGCTTTCTTT
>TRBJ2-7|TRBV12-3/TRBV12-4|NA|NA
CASSFGDEQYF
TGTGCCAGCAGTTTCGGGGACGAGCAGTACTTC
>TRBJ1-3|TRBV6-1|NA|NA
CASSEAPVSGNTIYF
TGTGCCAGCAGTGAAGCGCCCGTCTCTGGAAACACCATATATTTT
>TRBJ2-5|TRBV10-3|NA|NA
CAISGGETQYF
TGTGCCATCAGTGGGGGAGAGACCCAGTACTTC
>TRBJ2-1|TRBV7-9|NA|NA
CASTISGRYSSYNEQFF
TGTGCCAGCACCATATCGGGGCGTTACAGCTCCTACAATGAGCAGTTCTTC
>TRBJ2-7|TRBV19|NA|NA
CASSYSGESSYEQYF
TGTGCCAGTAGCTATTCTGGGGAGAGCTCCTACGAGCAGTACTTC
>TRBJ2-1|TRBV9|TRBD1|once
CASGVTGGINEQFF
TGTGCCAGCGGTGTAACAGGGGGAATTAATGAGCAGTTCTTC
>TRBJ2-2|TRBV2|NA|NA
CASSEADPRGELFF
TGTGCCAGCAGTGAAGCGGACCCCCGAGGGGAGCTGTTTTTT
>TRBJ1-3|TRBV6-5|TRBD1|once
CASSPDRGSGNTIYF
TGTGCCAGCAGTCCGGACAGGGGTTCTGGAAACACCATATATTTT
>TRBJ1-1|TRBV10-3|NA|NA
CAITANLNTEAFF
TGTGCCATCACCGCAAATTTGAACACTGAAGCTTTCTTT
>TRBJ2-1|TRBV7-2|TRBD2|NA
CASTPMAGGYNEQFF
TGTGCCAGCACGCCAATGGCGGGGGGTTACAATGAGCAGTTCTTC
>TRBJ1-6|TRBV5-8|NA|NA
CASSSSQGLVDSPLHF
TGTGCCAGCAGCTCGAGTCAGGGGTTGGTTGATTCACCCCTCCACTTT
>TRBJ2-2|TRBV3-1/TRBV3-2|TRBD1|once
CASSQGAAVVSNTGELFF
TGTGCCAGCAGTCAGGGGGCCGCGGTTGTTTCGAACACCGGGGAGCTGTTTTTT
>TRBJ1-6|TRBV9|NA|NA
CASSPGGSPLHF
TGTGCCAGCAGCCCCGGGGGTTCACCCCTCCACTTT